This T cell receptor (beta chain) was recorded in a study of blood T cell repertoires in COVID-19. This CDR3 has 14 residues. The germline CDR1 and CDR2 sequences are LNHDA and SQIVND (reference sequence). Unmatched junction bases numbered 9, after V lost 8 bases and J lost 3 bases. Measured with immunoSEQ multiplex PCR; TCRdb has only the in-frame clones, and not every one. The sample includes roughly 250,000 clones, about 88% of them seen just once. This chain joins TRBV19 and TRBJ2-7, with 8 bases that match TRBD1. The sequence was collected from a woman in her thirties or forties who had recovered from COVID-19. Sequenced sample: peripheral blood. The CDR3 spells CASSTGGLLYEQYF. Written as DNA, the CDR3 is TGTGCCAGTTCAACAGGGGGGCTCCTCTACGAGCAGTACTTC.